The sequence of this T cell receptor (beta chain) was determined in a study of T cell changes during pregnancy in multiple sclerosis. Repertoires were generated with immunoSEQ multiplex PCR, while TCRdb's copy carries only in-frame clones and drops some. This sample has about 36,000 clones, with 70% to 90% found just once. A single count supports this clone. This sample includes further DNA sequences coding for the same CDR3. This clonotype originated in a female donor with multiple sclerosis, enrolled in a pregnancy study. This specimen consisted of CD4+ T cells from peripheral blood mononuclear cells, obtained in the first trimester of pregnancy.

CDR3 in DNA: TGTGCCAGCAGTTACTCCCCGGGACAAACTCAGGAGACCCAGTACTTC. Its translation: CASSYSPGQTQETQYF. The V call is TRBV6-6, the J call TRBJ2-5; D is possibly TRBD1 (6 bases). Deletions cut 0 bases from V and 5 bases from J, with 16 bases between. The CDR3 spans 16 residues. CDR1 and CDR2 from the germline V gene are MNHNY and SVGAGI (reference sequence).